These 27 T cell receptor beta chains originate from one sample sequenced in a study of post-analysis software for immune sequencing data (dated by TCRdb to between 2015 and 2016). Study-wide conclusions, independent of this receptor: Patients showed significantly higher frequencies than controls for a handful of TRBV segments, among them TRBV5-6, TRBV5-1 and TRBV20-1.

Libraries were made using PCR. TCRdb records Illumina HiSeq 2500 as the sequencer. To reduce PCR and sequencing biases, unique molecular identifiers were incorporated into the TCR beta cDNA libraries. TCRdb reanalyzed the raw reads on its own, using fastp at Q25 for trimming and MiXCR for clone calling, and kept in-frame beta chains. Merged by CDR3 protein, the rows form single entries marked with the most common genes and DNA. A total of about 430,000 distinct CDR3 sequences appear in this sample, over 30% of them only once. Around 8% of the sample is taken by the ten largest. For these TCRs, the target antigens are not known. The sample comprised blood. These receptors were taken from a girl aged 2 to 10 with multiple sclerosis.

In its sample, this clonotype was seen a few times. V usage is TRBV6-5 and J usage is TRBJ2-7; TRBD2 matches at 9 bases. This CDR3 is built from 14 residues. Germline-derived CDR1 and CDR2 are MNHEY and SVGAGI. V was pared by 2 bases and J by 6 bases, with 5 bases of the junction left unmatched. CDR3 protein: CASSYELAGTEQYF. CDR3 nucleotide sequence: TGTGCCAGCAGTTACGAGCTAGCGGGGACCGAGCAGTACTTC.

The chain has TRBV12-3 or TRBV12-4 and TRBJ1-6; TRBD1 matches at 8 bases. The CDR3 consists of 13 residues. The ends lost 4 bases at V and 7 bases at J; junction bases unmatched: 0. CDR3 sequence: CASSWTGNSPLHF. In DNA, the CDR3 is TGTGCCAGCAGTTGGACAGGGAATTCACCCCTCCACTTT.

The V and J genes are TRBV5-5 and TRBJ2-7, with TRBD2 matching 14 bases. From germline, CDR1 is SGHKS and CDR2 YYEKEE (reference sequence). The CDR3 has 18 amino acids. V lost 3 bases to trimming and J lost 5 bases; unmatched junction nucleotides: 13. DNA for the CDR3: TGTGCCAGCAGCTCGGGACTAGCGGGAGCAAGATTTCATCACGAGCAGTACTTC. Its protein product is CASSSGLAGARFHHEQYF.

The V and J genes are TRBV28 and TRBJ2-5, with D unresolved. Germline V gene sequence: CDR1 MDHEN, CDR2 SYDVKM. This CDR3 contains 16 residues. With 3 bases removed from V and 3 bases from J, the gap between germline ends came to 17 bases. As DNA, the CDR3 is TGTGCCAGCAGTTTTCTAAACACGGGTAGTGAAGAGACCCAGTACTTC. Its protein product is CASSFLNTGSEETQYF. The full variable domain, with the rest looked up from reference TRBV28 and TRBJ2-5, is DVKVTQSSRYLVKRTGEKVFLECVQDMDHENMFWYRQDPGLGLRLIYFSYDVKMKEKGDIPEGYSVSREKKERFSLILESASTNQTSMYLCASSFLNTGSEETQYFGPGTRLLVL.

CDR3 DNA sequence: TGCAGTGCGACCCCTGGGGGGGGGGTCCAAGAGACCCAGTTCTTC. Translating it yields CSATPGGGVQETQFF. The V and J genes are TRBV20-1 and TRBJ2-1, with TRBD2 matching over 7 bases. The trim removed 6 bases at V and 13 bases at J, leaving 21 bases unmatched. The CDR3 contains 15 residues. Germline assignment: CDR1 DFQATT and CDR2 SNEGSKA (reference sequence).

Worth noting for this clonotype: The junction departs from the called germline gene at one end, perhaps through a read error. V gene TRBV10-3 combines with J gene TRBJ2-3, with TRBD2 identical over 13 bases. The CDR3 is made up of 15 amino acids. Per germline, CDR1 ENHRY and CDR2 SYGVKD. The CDR3 sequence: CATSGLAGVSDTQYF. The CDR3 DNA sequence: TGTGCCACCAGTGGACTAGCGGGAGTATCGGATACGCAGTATTTT.

The rearrangement uses TRBV7-6 and TRBJ2-3, with 7 bases identical to TRBD1. The junction had 23 bases not matched to a gene; V was cut back by 5 bases and J by 3 bases. The CDR3 spans 20 residues. Germline V CDR1 and CDR2: SGHVS, FNYEAQ. The CDR3 region is CASSLLLGQAYGPPTDTQYF. The DNA for the CDR3 is TGTGCCAGCAGCCTACTCCTCGGACAGGCCTACGGACCGCCAACAGATACGCAGTATTTT.

The V gene is TRBV20-1, the J gene TRBJ2-5, with D perhaps being TRBD1 or TRBD2 (6 bases each). Deletions cut 0 bases from V and 11 bases from J, with 34 bases between. The CDR3 runs to 19 residues. Germline values: CDR1 DFQATT, CDR2 SNEGSKA (reference sequence). CDR3 amino acids: CSARDFGGLGANGGNEQYF. The CDR3 DNA reads TGCAGTGCTAGAGATTTTGGAGGGTTGGGGGCCAATGGAGGAAATGAGCAGTACTTC.

J is TRBJ1-5 and V is TRBV6-1, with D unclear. The V end lost 3 bases, the J end lost 1 base, and 10 bases lay between the germline ends. This CDR3 has 15 residues. Germline V gene lookup returns CDR1 MNHNS and CDR2 SASEGT. Here the CDR3 reads CASSEAGGSNQPQHF. The CDR3 nucleotides are TGTGCCAGCAGTGAGGCGGGAGGGAGCAATCAGCCCCAGCATTTT.

This clonotype was seen a handful of times. The CDR3 is CARGDDAGRGDTQYF. CDR3 nucleotides: TGTGCCCGGGGGGACGATGCGGGGAGGGGAGATACGCAGTATTTT. V gene TRBV30 combines with J gene TRBJ2-3; 7 positions agree with TRBD2. The CDR3 is 15 amino acids. Germline loops: CDR1 GTSNPN, CDR2 SVGIG (reference sequence). V shed 8 bases and J 5 bases; nucleotides not matched to a gene: 16.

A few counts support this clonotype. J is TRBJ1-2 and V is TRBV6-2 or TRBV6-3; D unresolved. Germline-derived CDR1 and CDR2 are MNHEY and SVGEGT. The CDR3 is made up of 11 amino acids. The germline V and J ends were trimmed by 7 bases and 4 bases, with 7 bases remaining between them. In nucleotides, the CDR3 is TGTGCCAGCAATCCGGGCTATGGCTACACCTTC. It is translated as CASNPGYGYTF.

The rearrangement links TRBV27 to TRBJ2-4, with D maybe TRBD1 (5 bases). The J call may be in error: the DNA end matches TRBJ2-7 better. The length of the CDR3 is 15 residues. From germline, CDR1 is MNHEY and CDR2 SMNVEV (reference sequence). CDR3 amino acids: CASSLSAGIGYEQYF. CDR3 nucleotides: TGTGCCAGCAGTTTATCGGCAGGGATAGGCTACGAGCAGTACTTC.

This clonotype was observed a handful of times. The chain carries TRBV5-1 and TRBJ1-4; weak D call: TRBD1 (5 bases). Trimming shortened V by 4 bases and J by 4 bases, and 14 bases separated the two germline ends. Germline CDR1 and CDR2: SGHRS and YFSETQ. CDR3 size: 15 residues. Here the CDR3 reads CASSKEGIRNEKLFF. In DNA form, the CDR3 reads TGCGCCAGCAGCAAGGAGGGGATCCGTAATGAAAAACTGTTTTTT. Looking up the rest from reference TRBV5-1 and TRBJ1-4 gives the full variable domain: KAGVTQTPRYLIKTRGQQVTLSCSPISGHRSVSWYQQTPGQGLQFLFEYFSETQRNKGNFPGRFSGRQFSNSRSEMNVSTLELGDSALYLCASSKEGIRNEKLFFGSGTQLSVL.

For this clonotype: The junction shows a germline mismatch at one end, possibly a read error. The chain carries TRBV20-1 and TRBJ2-6, with D tentatively TRBD1 (5 bases). Per germline, CDR1 DFQATT and CDR2 SNEGSKA (reference sequence). The CDR3 runs 16 residues. The DNA for the CDR3 is TGCAGTGCTAGAGATGGGCCAAGGGCTGGGGCCAACGTCCGGACTTTC. Translated, it gives CSARDGPRAGANVRTF.

This rearrangement joins TRBV6-5 to TRBJ2-3, with 7 bases that match TRBD2. V shed 3 bases and J 4 bases; nucleotides not matched to a gene: 10. The V gene's germline CDR1 is MNHEY and CDR2 SVGAGI. This CDR3 region has 16 residues. The CDR3 bases are TGTGCCAGCAGTTATTTGACGGGAGGTTCAGCAGATACGCAGTATTTT. Translation: CASSYLTGGSADTQYF.

This clonotype was counted only a few times. The V gene is TRBV9, the J gene TRBJ2-5; D may be TRBD2 (6 bases). The germline V gene encodes CDR1 SGDLS and CDR2 YYNGEE. V was clipped by 0 bases and J by 5 bases, with 17 bases between them. The CDR3 has 16 residues. DNA for the CDR3: TGTGCCAGCAGCGTAGACTGGACTAAGAGGAGGGAGACCCAGTACTTC. Translating gives CASSVDWTKRRETQYF.

The CDR3 loop reads CATSDRGTEVYEQYF. The DNA for the CDR3 is TGTGCCACCAGTGACCGGGGGACAGAAGTCTACGAGCAGTACTTC. The V gene is TRBV24-1, the J gene TRBJ2-7, with D tentatively TRBD1 (7 bases). Trimming removed 4 bases from V and 3 bases from J, with 15 bases in between. The germline V gene has CDR1 KGHDR and CDR2 SFDVKD. The CDR3 spans 15 residues.

This clonotype has only one observation. The chain has TRBV27 and TRBJ2-7, with 9 nucleotides matching TRBD1. V was clipped by 9 bases and J by 6 bases; unmatched bases: 6. Germline CDR1 and CDR2: MNHEY and SMNVEV (reference sequence). CDR3 length: 12 amino acids. The CDR3 protein is CASLGQGTEQYF. For the CDR3, the DNA is TGTGCCAGTTTGGGACAGGGAACCGAGCAGTACTTC.

The chain employs TRBV9 and TRBJ1-2; D is unresolved. Trimming stripped 0 bases from V and 5 bases from J, with 8 bases between. This CDR3 is 13 amino acids long. Germline V gene data show CDR1 as SGDLS and CDR2 as YYNGEE. The CDR3 bases are TGTGCCAGCAGCGTAGTTCCGGAATATGGCTACACCTTC. Its translation: CASSVVPEYGYTF.

V and J are TRBV7-2 and TRBJ2-5; a possible D gene is TRBD2 (6 bases). The CDR3 is made up of 16 amino acids. The V end was cut by 0 bases, the J end by 5 bases, with 16 bases between. Germline V gene data show CDR1 as SGHTA and CDR2 as FQGNSA. CDR3 protein: CASSLAIGGGQETQYF. The CDR3 bases are TGTGCCAGCAGCTTAGCGATTGGGGGAGGCCAGGAGACCCAGTACTTC.

J is TRBJ1-1 and V is TRBV7-9; 9 bases line up with TRBD1. Looked up from germline, CDR1 is SEHNR and CDR2 is FQNEAQ (reference sequence). Unmatched junction bases numbered 4, after V lost 5 bases and J lost 0 bases. This CDR3 region has 15 residues. The CDR3 DNA sequence: TGTGCCAGCAGCACAACAGGGGGCATGAACACTGAAGCTTTCTTT. Its protein product is CASSTTGGMNTEAFF.

The count of this clonotype is one. The CDR3 is CASSLPKGTLNQPQHF. The CDR3 DNA follows: TGTGCCAGCAGCTTACCGAAAGGGACGCTAAATCAGCCCCAGCATTTT. The V gene is TRBV7-2, the J gene TRBJ1-5; perhaps TRBD1 as D (5 bases). Looked up from germline, CDR1 is SGHTA and CDR2 is FQGNSA. V shed 2 bases and J shed 4 bases, with 15 bases lying between them. The CDR3 length is 16 residues.

This clonotype was counted a few times. The chain carries TRBV4-2 and TRBJ2-7; 10 bases agree with TRBD2. Germline CDR1 LGHNA, CDR2 YNFKEQ. V was clipped by 4 bases and J by 1 base; unmatched bases: 4. The CDR3 is 15 amino acids. The CDR3 sequence is CASSRRLAGSYEQYF. CDR3 coding DNA: TGTGCCAGCAGCCGCAGACTAGCGGGTTCCTACGAGCAGTACTTC.

Concerning this clonotype: Mismatch with germline at one junction end may stem from a read error. The chain uses TRBV15 and TRBJ2-1; 8 nucleotides align to TRBD1. The CDR3 runs 15 residues. Germline values: CDR1 LNHNV, CDR2 YYDKDF (reference sequence). The DNA of the CDR3 is TGCGCCACCAGCAGAGTGGACAGGGCTACGGATGAGCAGTTCTTC. It translates to CATSRVDRATDEQFF. Drawing the rest from reference TRBV15 and TRBJ2-1, the complete variable domain is DAMVIQNPRYQVTQFGKPVTLSCSQTLNHNVMYWYQQKSSQAPKLLFHYYDKDFNNEADTPDNFQSRRPNTSFCFLDIRSPGLGDTAMYLCATSRVDRATDEQFFGPGTRLTVL.

The CDR3 protein is CASSHHTYRGATGELFF. The CDR3 DNA is TGCGCCAGCAGCCACCACACCTACAGGGGTGCCACCGGGGAGCTGTTTTTT. This rearrangement joins TRBV4-1 to TRBJ2-2, with 7 bases identical to TRBD1. V lost 3 bases and J lost 4; bases outside the gene matches: 11. The CDR3 length is 17 residues. The V gene's germline CDR1 is MGHRA and CDR2 YSYEKL.

To note about this clonotype: At one end, the junction sequence differs from germline, possibly due to a read error. The chain employs TRBV15 and TRBJ1-5; D is ambiguous. The CDR3 is 16 amino acids. The germline CDR1 and CDR2 sequences are LNHNV and YYDKDF (reference sequence). The CDR3 DNA reads as TGTGCCACCAGCAGAGGGGAGCGGGCAGATAATCGGCCCCAGCATTTT. It yields the protein CATSRGERADNRPQHF.

The DNA of the CDR3 is TGCAGCGTTGAACCAAGCTACAATGAGCAGTTCTTC. Protein product: CSVEPSYNEQFF. This sequence joins TRBV29-1 and TRBJ2-1; no reliable D call. The CDR3 is 12 residues long. The V end was cut by 2 bases, the J end by 3 bases, with 5 bases between. From germline, CDR1 is SQVTM and CDR2 ANQGSEA.